These T cell receptor beta chains were read from a single sample in a study of shared T cell receptors in the human thymus. Repertoires were generated with immunoSEQ multiplex PCR, while TCRdb's copy carries only in-frame clones and drops some. The data show roughly 710,000 clones, 70% to 90% seen once. These same data were also listed under a study on human thymus T cells.

The sample was thymocytes. The receptors derive from a girl under three years old with a congenital heart defect. Both conserved end residues are trimmed from each CDR3. A D gene is named only where the DNA matches it firmly.

length: 14
V: TRBV14
J: TRBJ1-4
D: TRBD1
CDR3: ASSQAKTGGNEKLF

length: 14
V: TRBV5-1
J: TRBJ1-2
D: TRBD1
CDR3: ASSRTDREVNYGYT

length: 14
V: TRBV28
J: TRBJ1-3
D: NA
CDR3: ASSPRMTYSGNTIY

length: 13
V: TRBV6-5
J: TRBJ1-2
D: TRBD1
CDR3: ASSYNLGQGEGYT

length: 13
V: TRBV9
J: TRBJ1-5
D: NA
CDR3: ASSVGPAANQPQH

length: 14
V: TRBV18
J: TRBJ2-1
D: NA
CDR3: ASSPLTGPLHNEQF

length: 13
V: TRBV13
J: TRBJ2-7
D: NA
CDR3: ASSESGSLTYEQY

length: 15
V: TRBV27
J: TRBJ2-1
D: NA
CDR3: ASSLLFAGSSYNEQF

length: 12
V: TRBV2
J: TRBJ2-3
D: TRBD2
CDR3: ASRPSGTTDTQY

length: 15
V: TRBV5-4
J: TRBJ2-4
D: NA
CDR3: ASSLAGEYLAKNIQY

length: 13
V: TRBV5-6
J: TRBJ1-2
D: NA
CDR3: ASSLRGVKERGYT

length: 12
V: TRBV5-8
J: TRBJ1-1
D: NA
CDR3: ASSLDWPGHEAF

length: 12
V: TRBV6-6
J: TRBJ2-3
D: NA
CDR3: ASSPEGVFGTQY

length: 11
V: TRBV19
J: TRBJ1-5
D: NA
CDR3: ASKTGSNQPQH

length: 16
V: TRBV15
J: TRBJ1-6
D: NA
CDR3: ATSTLPFRTAGNSPLH

length: 10
V: TRBV10-3
J: TRBJ1-1
D: NA
CDR3: AISESRGKAF

length: 14
V: TRBV10-3
J: TRBJ2-3
D: TRBD2
CDR3: AISTGTSGHTDTQY

length: 14
V: TRBV27
J: TRBJ2-1
D: NA
CDR3: ASSPHQSGRYNEQF

length: 15
V: TRBV4-1
J: TRBJ1-2
D: TRBD1
CDR3: ASSQSDRGPRGYGYT

length: 15
V: TRBV30
J: TRBJ2-6
D: NA
CDR3: AWKGVEGSPGANVLT

length: 15
V: TRBV11-2
J: TRBJ2-5
D: TRBD2
CDR3: ASSLGGSGGSQETQY

length: 11
V: TRBV5-6
J: TRBJ2-5
D: NA
CDR3: ASMWTAQETQY

length: 12
V: TRBV5-1
J: TRBJ2-2
D: NA
CDR3: ASSTQTNTGELF

length: 15
V: TRBV1
J: TRBJ1-3
D: NA
CDR3: TSSPPPGQRSGNTIY

length: 11
V: TRBV27
J: TRBJ1-1
D: NA
CDR3: ASSRWTYSEAF

length: 13
V: TRBV6-5
J: TRBJ1-2
D: TRBD1
CDR3: ASSYSGQTLYGYT

length: 13
V: TRBV5-4
J: TRBJ1-1
D: TRBD1
CDR3: ASSLDTGGNTEAF

length: 12
V: TRBV14
J: TRBJ1-3
D: NA
CDR3: ASSQSHSGNTIY

length: 14
V: TRBV7-2
J: TRBJ2-5
D: NA
CDR3: ASSLVRRGRRETQY

length: 17
V: TRBV5-1
J: TRBJ1-1
D: TRBD1
CDR3: ASSLPGTGKVYSNTEAF

length: 14
V: TRBV18
J: TRBJ2-5
D: TRBD1
CDR3: ASSPEDRQYQETQY